The rows below give T cell receptor beta chains drawn from one sample of a study of graft-versus-host responses after intestinal transplantation. Data came from immunoSEQ multiplex PCR; TCRdb stores just in-frame clones and leaves some out. The sample consists of roughly 38,000 clones, more than 90% of them appearing once. Sequenced here: PBMCs, sampled 16 days after intestinal transplant. The source of these receptors is a human patient who received an intestinal transplant, so some T cells may come from the graft donor. The CDR3 runs from the conserved cysteine through the conserved F or W. D genes are given only for firm matches. Clone size is given for some rows only: seen once, a few or many times, or a class if the clone is expanded.

J	D	size	length	V	DNA	CDR3
TRBJ2-3	TRBD2	.	16	TRBV4-2	TGTGCCAGCAGCCAATCCCTAGCGGCTAGCACAGATACGCAGTATTTT	CASSQSLAASTDTQYF
TRBJ2-2	.	.	12	TRBV28	TGTGCCAGCAGTTTGAGCACCGGGGAGCTGTTTTTT	CASSLSTGELFF
TRBJ2-7	.	.	14	TRBV4-1	TGCGCCAGCAGCCAAGATCAAGGGTGGAACGAGCAGTACTTC	CASSQDQGWNEQYF
TRBJ2-1	TRBD1	.	14	TRBV4-2	TGTGCCAGCAGCCAGGGACAGGGACGGAGTGAGCAGTTCTTC	CASSQGQGRSEQFF
TRBJ1-4	.	few	15	TRBV6-5	TGTGCCAGCAGGGGGGAATCGGGGCTAGGGGAAAAACTGTTTTTT	CASRGESGLGEKLFF
TRBJ2-1	TRBD1	.	16	TRBV28	TGTGCCAGCAGTTCCACAGACAGGGTATCCTACAATGAGCAGTTCTTC	CASSSTDRVSYNEQFF
TRBJ2-4	.	.	14	TRBV5-4	TGTGCCAGCAGCTTGGCGGAGAGGCCAAACATTCAGTACTTC	CASSLAERPNIQYF
TRBJ2-5	.	.	15	TRBV4-1	TGCGCCAGCAGCCCGCAAGGCCGGTACCAAGAGACCCAGTACTTC	CASSPQGRYQETQYF
TRBJ2-7	.	.	14	TRBV19	TGTGCCAGTAGTATCTCCGGGATCGCCTACGAGCAGTACTTC	CASSISGIAYEQYF
TRBJ2-1	.	.	12	TRBV6-5	TGTGCCAGCGAAAGCCTCAACAATGAGCAGTTCTTC	CASESLNNEQFF
TRBJ1-5	.	.	14	TRBV30	TGTGCCTGGAGTTCAGACAGTAGCAATCAGCCCCAGCATTTT	CAWSSDSSNQPQHF
TRBJ2-3	TRBD2	.	15	TRBV9	TGTGCCAGCAGCGGTAGCGGGAGCCTCACAGATACGCAGTATTTT	CASSGSGSLTDTQYF
TRBJ1-2	.	.	16	TRBV28	TGTGCCAGCAGTTTTGTGTCTGAGGGGCTAGGATATGGCTACACCTTC	CASSFVSEGLGYGYTF
TRBJ2-7	TRBD1	.	14	TRBV10-3	TGTGCCATCAGTGTAGGACAGGGGACCTACGAGCAGTACTTC	CAISVGQGTYEQYF
TRBJ2-1	.	.	15	TRBV28	TGTGCCAGCAGTTTATCATCAGGGATCTACAATGAGCAGTTCTTC	CASSLSSGIYNEQFF
TRBJ2-2	.	.	16	TRBV11-2	TGTGCCAGCAGCTTAGTACCGGCCCCGGACACCGGGGAGCTGTTTTTT	CASSLVPAPDTGELFF
TRBJ2-3	.	.	13	TRBV19	TGTGCCAGTAGTAAGGGGGACACAGATACGCAGTATTTT	CASSKGDTDTQYF
TRBJ1-1	TRBD1	.	16	TRBV28	TGTGCCAGCAGTACATTTACAGGGGGGGCGAACACTGAAGCTTTCTTT	CASSTFTGGANTEAFF
TRBJ2-2	TRBD1	.	15	TRBV14	TGTGCCAGCAGCCCCTGGGCAGGGGGCCCCGGGGAGCTGTTTTTT	CASSPWAGGPGELFF
TRBJ1-2	TRBD1	.	14	TRBV7-2	TGTGCCAGCAGCTTAGTCGGGACAGGGTATGGCTACACCTTC	CASSLVGTGYGYTF
TRBJ2-1	TRBD2	.	19	TRBV7-9	TGTGCCAGCAGCTTAGGGCGGCTAGCGGGAGCCATCTCCTACAATGAGCAGTTCTTC	CASSLGRLAGAISYNEQFF
TRBJ2-7	.	once	14	TRBV19	TGTGCCAGTAGTATAGATCTTTGGGGGCGCGAGCAGTACTTC	CASSIDLWGREQYF
TRBJ1-2	.	.	16	TRBV28	TGTGCCAGCAGTTTATCCCGACAAGGGCGTTCGCATGGCTACACCTTC	CASSLSRQGRSHGYTF
TRBJ2-7	.	.	14	TRBV29-1	TGCAGCGTTGAATATCCAGGACGCACGTACGAGCAGTACTTC	CSVEYPGRTYEQYF
TRBJ2-1	.	.	16	TRBV27	TGTGCCAGCAGTTCCTTAGCGGCCGGGATCTACAATGAGCAGTTCTTC	CASSSLAAGIYNEQFF
TRBJ2-7	.	.	15	TRBV7-2	TGTGCCAGCAGCTTTACAGGATTTAGCGGCTACGAGCAGTACTTC	CASSFTGFSGYEQYF
TRBJ2-7	.	.	17	TRBV5-1	TGCGCCAGCAGCTTGGTTCCCGGGGACTCTTTCTCCTACGAGCAGTACTTC	CASSLVPGDSFSYEQYF
TRBJ2-7	.	.	15	TRBV11-1	TGTGCCAGCAGCTCCCTCCGGGAGAAGAGCTACGAGCAGTACTTC	CASSSLREKSYEQYF
TRBJ2-1	TRBD2	.	16	TRBV29-1	TGCAGCGTGGGGCAGGGACTAGCGGGAGTACAGGTTGAGCAGTTCTTC	CSVGQGLAGVQVEQFF
TRBJ2-6	TRBD1	.	18	TRBV5-1	TGCGCCAGCATTCTGGATGGACAGGGGGCGAGTGGGGCCAACGTCCTGACTTTC	CASILDGQGASGANVLTF
TRBJ2-7	TRBD1	few	13	TRBV4-3	TGCGCCAGCAGCCCGGACAGGGGCTACGAGCAGTACTTC	CASSPDRGYEQYF
TRBJ2-1	TRBD2	once	14	TRBV30	TGTGCCTGGAGTGTGGGGGGGATCAGCAATGAGCAGTTCTTC	CAWSVGGISNEQFF
TRBJ1-1	.	.	15	TRBV9	TGTGCCAGCAGCCCCTGGGCAGGAAAGGACACTGAAGCTTTCTTT	CASSPWAGKDTEAFF
TRBJ1-4	.	.	15	TRBV15	TGTGCCACCAGCACCCGCCGCGAGGGTAATGAAAAACTGTTTTTT	CATSTRREGNEKLFF
TRBJ2-1	.	.	12	TRBV10-3	TGTGCCATCAGGAACAGGACAGCCGAGCAGTTCTTC	CAIRNRTAEQFF
TRBJ1-3	.	.	14	TRBV27	TGTGCCAGCATGGGGTCGCCGTCTGGAAACACCATATATTTT	CASMGSPSGNTIYF
TRBJ1-2	TRBD1	.	13	TRBV7-2	TGTGCCAGCAGCCCCACAGGGGGGCCGGGCTACACCTTC	CASSPTGGPGYTF
TRBJ2-7	.	.	16	TRBV4-1	TGCGCCAGCAGCCAAGTAGACAGCAATACCTTCTACGAGCAGTACTTC	CASSQVDSNTFYEQYF
TRBJ1-5	TRBD1	.	15	TRBV5-7	TGTGCCAGCAGCTGGGGGACAGGGGGGAGTCAGCCCCAGCATTTT	CASSWGTGGSQPQHF
TRBJ2-1	.	.	16	TRBV4-2	TGTGCCAGCAGCCCACCTCGGGAGTGGGTCGGGAATGAGCAGTTCTTC	CASSPPREWVGNEQFF
TRBJ2-7	TRBD1	once	16	TRBV4-1	TGCGCCAGCAGCCGATTACCGGGACAGGGGACCTACGAGCAGTACTTC	CASSRLPGQGTYEQYF
TRBJ1-1	.	once	15	TRBV19	TGTGCCAGTAGTGTCGCGGACAGCCCGAACACTGAAGCTTTCTTT	CASSVADSPNTEAFF
TRBJ1-5	.	.	14	TRBV2	TGTGCCAGCAGTGACCGACCCGCCAATCAGCCCCAGCATTTT	CASSDRPANQPQHF
TRBJ2-1	TRBD1	.	14	TRBV15	TGTGCCACGGGGACAGGGGGCGAGTACAATGAGCAGTTCTTC	CATGTGGEYNEQFF
TRBJ2-1	TRBD2	.	19	TRBV19	TGTGCCAGTAGTCCGCAACCGGGACTAGCGGGAGGAACGCGGAATGAGCAGTTCTTC	CASSPQPGLAGGTRNEQFF
TRBJ1-5	.	once	13	TRBV5-4	TGTGCCAGCAGAAAAACAAGCAATCAGCCCCAGCATTTT	CASRKTSNQPQHF
TRBJ1-1	.	.	16	TRBV15	TGTGCCACCAGCAGAGAAAGACAGAGAATGAACACTGAAGCTTTCTTT	CATSRERQRMNTEAFF
TRBJ1-2	.	.	18	TRBV10-3	TGTGCCATCAGTGAGCTCCGGGACATCGTGGCGCCTAACTATGGCTACACCTTC	CAISELRDIVAPNYGYTF
TRBJ2-7	.	.	16	TRBV7-8	TGCGCCAGCAGCCCTCGCGGTGGTAGCGGACTCTACGAGCAGTACTTC	CASSPRGGSGLYEQYF
TRBJ2-3	TRBD2	.	17	TRBV9	TGTGCCAGCAGCGTAGCTGGGGTAGCGGGAAGGACAGATACGCAGTATTTT	CASSVAGVAGRTDTQYF
TRBJ2-2	TRBD2	once	17	TRBV27	TGTGCCAGCAGTTTGACTAGCGGGGGCCCGAACACCGGGGAGCTGTTTTTT	CASSLTSGGPNTGELFF
TRBJ2-7	.	.	14	TRBV4-1	TGCGCCAGCAGCCAGAAGCTAGCGAGCTGGGAGCAGTACTTC	CASSQKLASWEQYF
TRBJ1-1	TRBD1	.	12	TRBV25-1	TGTGCCAGCAGTCCCGGGACAGCCGAAGCTTTCTTT	CASSPGTAEAFF
TRBJ2-7	TRBD2	.	13	TRBV30	TGTGCCTGGACCGCGGGAGGTTCCTATGAGCAGTACTTC	CAWTAGGSYEQYF
TRBJ2-7	TRBD2	.	13	TRBV19	TGTGCCAGTAGTATTCGACTAGCTGGGGAGCAGTACTTC	CASSIRLAGEQYF
TRBJ2-3	.	.	13	TRBV11-3	TGTGCCAGCAGCGAGGCGGGGACAGATACGCAGTATTTT	CASSEAGTDTQYF
TRBJ2-1	.	.	14	TRBV27	TGTGCCAGCAACTTTGGTGCAGGGTACGATGAGCAGTTCTTC	CASNFGAGYDEQFF
TRBJ2-1	TRBD2	.	17	TRBV4-3	TGCGCCAGCAGCCAAGAAGAAGCGGGAGGGATTTACAATGAGCAGTTCTTC	CASSQEEAGGIYNEQFF
TRBJ2-1	TRBD2	.	14	TRBV28	TGTGCCACCATCGGACTAGCGGGAGTACATGAGCAGTTCTTC	CATIGLAGVHEQFF